Listed here are 8 T cell receptor beta chains from one sample, sequenced in a study of T cell responses to AZD1222 COVID-19 vaccine. Clones were read by immunoSEQ multiplex PCR, and TCRdb kept only the in-frame ones, dropping some. The sample has 95,000 to 150,000 clones; around 87% are singletons. The sequencing used peripheral blood, collected on day 0 of AZD1222 vaccination. Receptor source: an adult in good health.

This chain uses TRBV28 with TRBJ1-5, with a weak D call TRBD1 (5 bases). CDR3 size: 17 residues. Trimming stripped 6 bases from V and 2 bases from J, with 20 bases between. CDR1 and CDR2 from the germline V gene are MDHEN and SYDVKM. For the CDR3, the DNA is TGTGCCAGCAGGCCGAACTTAGGAGGGGAACGCAATCAGCCCCAGCATTTT. This sequence encodes CASRPNLGGERNQPQHF.

This clone was observed a single time. V and J are TRBV4-3 and TRBJ1-2; D perhaps matches TRBD1 (6 bases). The CDR3 sequence is 15 residues long. Trimming cost V 0 bases and J 2 bases, with 10 bases left between them. Germline V lookup: CDR1 LGHNA, CDR2 YSLEER. The CDR3 DNA reads as TGCGCCAGCAGCCAAGATAGGGGGGTCAACTATGGCTACACCTTC. It yields the protein CASSQDRGVNYGYTF.

This rearrangement joins TRBV28 to TRBJ1-2; D is ambiguous. Germline CDR1 and CDR2: MDHEN and SYDVKM. V was trimmed by 10 bases and J by 2 bases, leaving 11 bases between them. The CDR3 runs 12 residues. Here the CDR3 reads CATTGRNYGYTF. CDR3 DNA sequence: TGTGCCACCACCGGACGGAACTATGGCTACACCTTC.

The J gene is TRBJ1-1, the V gene TRBV18, with 8 bases aligning to TRBD1. Germline CDR1 and CDR2: KGHSH and LQKENI. After removal of 8 bases from V and 5 bases from J, the junction contained 10 bases not matched to a gene. The CDR3 runs 14 residues. CDR3 nucleotide sequence: TGTGCCAGCCCTACCCGGACAGGGCCGACTGAAGCTTTCTTT. Translated, it gives CASPTRTGPTEAFF.

This CDR3 reads CATSDPGSRAPGELFF. DNA of the CDR3: TGTGCCACCAGTGACCCCGGGTCCCGAGCCCCCGGGGAGCTGTTTTTT. This chain joins TRBV24-1 and TRBJ2-2, with D uncertain. Germline values: CDR1 KGHDR, CDR2 SFDVKD. V shed 4 bases and J shed 6 bases, with 17 bases lying between them. The CDR3 totals 16 residues.

The J gene is TRBJ2-4, the V gene TRBV2, with 7 bases lining up with TRBD2. With V trimmed by 3 bases and J by 7 bases, 3 bases remained unmatched. Germline CDR1 and CDR2: SNHLY and FYNNEI. The CDR3 extends over 13 amino acids. The CDR3 nucleotides are TGTGCCAGCAGTGAGGAAGCGGGGAACATTCAGTACTTC. As protein: CASSEEAGNIQYF.

J is TRBJ1-1 and V is TRBV5-1; no firm D call. The CDR3 spans 13 residues. Trimming took off 4 bases at V and 7 bases at J, with 14 bases between the two ends. Germline CDR1 SGHRS, CDR2 YFSETQ. CDR3 sequence (DNA): TGCGCCAGCAGCCCAAGCCCGACGCGTGAAGCTTTCTTT. Translated: CASSPSPTREAFF.

This chain joins TRBV27 and TRBJ1-5; D remains unclear. This CDR3 region has 15 residues. V shed 6 bases and J shed 0 bases, with 12 bases lying between them. CDR1 is MNHEY and CDR2 is SMNVEV in the germline V gene (reference sequence). The CDR3 spells CASSRLQDSNQPQHF. The CDR3, as DNA: TGTGCCAGCAGCCGACTTCAGGATAGCAATCAGCCCCAGCATTTT.